The rows below give T cell receptor beta chains drawn from one sample of a study of cytomegalovirus exposure and HLA in healthy donors. Profiled with immunoSEQ multiplex PCR; TCRdb holds only in-frame clones, not every one. The table includes approximately 130,000 clones, roughly 70% detected once. The sequenced material came from PBMCs. The source is a man aged 50 to 59 in good health and CMV-seropositive. Both conserved end residues are part of each CDR3. A D gene is named only where the DNA matches it firmly. Size is omitted from some rows. Given values are once, few, many or a class for expanded clones.

D	J	size	V	DNA	CDR3
NA	TRBJ2-2	NA	TRBV2	TGTGCCAGCAGGGGGATCCTAGGGAGACCCCAAACCGGGGAGCTGTTTTTT	CASRGILGRPQTGELFF
NA	TRBJ2-2	NA	TRBV2	TGTGCCAGCGTGATGGAAGGGGCAGGGACCGGGGAGCTGTTTTTT	CASVMEGAGTGELFF
NA	TRBJ2-3	NA	TRBV7-2	TGTGCCAGCAGCTTGGGACGGGGGGCTACAGATACGCAGTATTTT	CASSLGRGATDTQYF
NA	TRBJ2-3	NA	TRBV5-1	TGCGCCAGCAGCCCCCTCCGGGACTTTAGCACAGATACGCAGTATTTT	CASSPLRDFSTDTQYF
TRBD1	TRBJ2-1	once	TRBV7-9	TGTGCCAGCAGCTTAGGTCGTAAGGGGGCCCTCAATGAGCAGTTCTTC	CASSLGRKGALNEQFF
NA	TRBJ1-1	NA	TRBV15	TGTGCCACCAGGTTAGGGAGCCTCACTGAAGCTTTCTTT	CATRLGSLTEAFF
NA	TRBJ2-7	few	TRBV6-5	TGTGCCAGCAGGGGAGGGGGAGGTGAAGACGAGCAGTACTTC	CASRGGGGEDEQYF
TRBD1	TRBJ2-2	NA	TRBV2	TGTGCCAGCCGTACTAAGGGGACAGGGGGCACCGGGGAGCTGTTTTTT	CASRTKGTGGTGELFF
TRBD2	TRBJ2-2	NA	TRBV4-1	TGCGCCAGCAGCCAATCGGGACTAGCGGGATTGGGCACCGGGGAGCTGTTTTTT	CASSQSGLAGLGTGELFF
TRBD2	TRBJ2-5	NA	TRBV19	TGTGCCAGTAGTATAAGGGCAACTAGCGGGTCGGGAGAGACCCAGTACTTC	CASSIRATSGSGETQYF
NA	TRBJ1-1	NA	TRBV16	TGTGCCAGCAGCCAACAGGGAAACACTGAAGCTTTCTTT	CASSQQGNTEAFF
NA	TRBJ2-1	NA	TRBV9	TGTGCCAGCAGCGTATCGGGACTCGCAGAGGAGCAGTTCTTC	CASSVSGLAEEQFF
NA	TRBJ1-5	NA	TRBV5-6	TGTGCCAGCAGCTTGGTGGGGCAGCCCAATCAGCCCCAGCATTTT	CASSLVGQPNQPQHF
TRBD1	TRBJ1-2	NA	TRBV5-1	TGCGCCAGCAGCTTGGGAGGGGGCCTTACTGACTATGGCTACACCTTC	CASSLGGGLTDYGYTF
NA	TRBJ1-1	NA	TRBV7-9	TGTTCCAGCAGCTTCCCGGGTCCTGAAGCTTTCTTT	CSSSFPGPEAFF
TRBD1	TRBJ2-2	NA	TRBV11-1	TGTGCCAGCAGCTTAGGGGGGGGGACAGGGTCTACCACCGGGGAGCTGTTTTTT	CASSLGGGTGSTTGELFF
TRBD2	TRBJ2-5	NA	TRBV5-1	TGCGCCAGCAGCAAGGGACTAGCAGTACGAGAGACCCAGTACTTC	CASSKGLAVRETQYF
TRBD2	TRBJ2-5	NA	TRBV7-9	TGTGCCAGCAGCTTCTGGACTAGCGGGATAAGAGAGACCCAGTACTTC	CASSFWTSGIRETQYF